The 12 T cell receptor beta chains presented below share a single source sample, sequenced in a study of T cell clones after liver transplantation. The method was immunoSEQ multiplex PCR; TCRdb's version includes in-frame clones alone and lacks a portion of them. The data show fewer than 65,000 clones, with 86% seen just once and approximately 15% held by the top ten. The input for sequencing was CD8+ T cells from blood, taken 12 months after liver transplant. Source of these receptors: a human patient who received a liver transplant. Some T cells may be transferred from the graft donor.

The V and J genes are TRBV11-1 and TRBJ1-2, with a weak D call TRBD1 (5 bases). CDR3 length: 18 residues. Trimming stripped 3 bases from V and 6 bases from J, with 26 bases between. From germline, CDR1 is SGHAT and CDR2 FQDESV (reference sequence). CDR3 loop: CASSLGRGSGLAKDGYTF. In nucleotides, the CDR3 is TGTGCCAGCAGCTTGGGTCGGGGCTCGGGGCTTGCTAAGGATGGCTACACCTTC.

The CDR3 DNA sequence: TGTGCCAGCAGCTTTCGGCTTGGACAGGGGGCGAGGGAGACCCAGTACTTC. Its protein product is CASSFRLGQGARETQYF. This chain links TRBV5-5 with TRBJ2-5, with TRBD1 identical over 11 bases. V was clipped by 2 bases and J by 5 bases; unmatched bases: 11. Germline V lookup: CDR1 SGHKS, CDR2 YYEKEE (reference sequence). There are 17 residues in the CDR3.

V and J are TRBV19 and TRBJ1-5, with D unclear. CDR3 size: 16 residues. In germline, CDR1 is LNHDA, CDR2 SQIVND (reference sequence). V was cut by 1 base and J by 0 bases, with 10 bases left in between. The CDR3 bases are TGTGCCAGTAGTATAGGTAGATATCATAGCAATCAGCCCCAGCATTTT. It codes for CASSIGRYHSNQPQHF.

This clone was counted once. V is TRBV27 and J is TRBJ1-1; D is ambiguous. Trimming stripped 2 bases from V and 8 bases from J, with 12 bases between. The CDR3 contains 13 residues. Germline CDR1 and CDR2: MNHEY and SMNVEV (reference sequence). CDR3 loop: CASSLSGPLEAFF. CDR3 nucleotide sequence: TGTGCCAGCAGTTTAAGTGGACCGTTGGAAGCTTTCTTT.

This clone came up once. This chain links TRBV28 with TRBJ2-1; D is perhaps TRBD1 or TRBD2 (5 bases each). Germline V gene sequence: CDR1 MDHEN, CDR2 SYDVKM. This CDR3 comprises 15 residues. V was clipped by 3 bases and J by 7 bases, with 16 bases between them. The CDR3 is CASSLRGLKSNEQFF. The CDR3 DNA is TGTGCCAGCAGTTTGAGGGGCCTTAAGTCGAATGAGCAGTTCTTC.

The chain is built from TRBV19 and TRBJ2-7, with D possibly being TRBD1 or TRBD2 (5 bases each). Germline V lookup: CDR1 LNHDA, CDR2 SQIVND (reference sequence). Trimming removed 3 bases from V and 7 bases from J, with 13 bases in between. The CDR3 totals 13 residues. The CDR3 reads CASSIGARREQYF. CDR3 bases: TGTGCCAGTAGTATCGGGGCCAGGAGGGAGCAGTACTTC.

V and J are TRBV2 and TRBJ2-7, with 9 bases matching TRBD1. Trimming at V came to 6 bases and at J to 7 bases, leaving 7 bases not matched to a gene. The CDR3 is made up of 13 amino acids. The germline gives CDR1 SNHLY, CDR2 FYNNEI. This chain's CDR3 is CASRGQGVWEQYF. The CDR3 DNA sequence: TGTGCCAGCAGGGGACAGGGTGTCTGGGAGCAGTACTTC.

The rearrangement links TRBV28 to TRBJ1-1; 10 bases align to TRBD1. V lost 6 bases to trimming and J lost 11 bases; unmatched junction nucleotides: 12. This CDR3 is 14 amino acids long. CDR1 is MDHEN, CDR2 SYDVKM, per germline. Here the CDR3 DNA reads TGTGCCAGCAGGCCTTCGACAGGGGGCTTGTGGGCTTTCTTT. Its translation: CASRPSTGGLWAFF. Full variable domain (remainder filled in from reference TRBV28 and TRBJ1-1): DVKVTQSSRYLVKRTGEKVFLECVQDMDHENMFWYRQDPGLGLRLIYFSYDVKMKEKGDIPEGYSVSREKKERFSLILESASTNQTSMYLCASRPSTGGLWAFFGQGTRLTVV.

The gene calls are TRBV28 and TRBJ1-5, with 7 bases matching TRBD1. The CDR3 covers 17 residues. Trimming cost V 5 bases and J 3 bases; bases outside gene matches: 13. CDR1 is MDHEN and CDR2 is SYDVKM in the germline V gene. The CDR3 coding sequence is TGTGCCAGCAGTCCCCCCGGACAGGCGGACCTCAATCAGCCCCAGCATTTT. Its protein is CASSPPGQADLNQPQHF.

This rearrangement joins TRBV28 to TRBJ1-5; 7 bases line up with TRBD1. Germline V CDR1 and CDR2: MDHEN, SYDVKM. After removal of 6 bases from V and 7 bases from J, the junction contained 12 bases not matched to a gene. The CDR3 is 15 residues long. The CDR3 DNA reads TGTGCCAGCAGACGGGACAGCGGAACCAAGCAGCCCCAGCATTTT. Translation: CASRRDSGTKQPQHF.

The CDR3, as DNA: TGTGCCAGCTCCCTGGGGGTAACAGTAAATGAAAAACTGTTTTTT. Translated: CASSLGVTVNEKLFF. The chain uses TRBV19 and TRBJ1-4, with a possible D match to TRBD1 (5 bases). The CDR3 has 15 amino acids. CDR1 is LNHDA, CDR2 SQIVND, per germline (reference sequence). V was clipped by 9 bases and J by 5 bases, with 19 bases between them.

The chain joins TRBV4-1 to TRBJ1-2, with a tentative D call TRBD1 (6 bases). Germline V gives CDR1 MGHRA, CDR2 YSYEKL. The V and J ends lost 4 bases and 8 bases respectively, with 14 bases between them. This CDR3 comprises 13 residues. The CDR3 reads CASSPLRGNGYTF. In DNA, the CDR3 is TGCGCCAGCAGCCCTCTAAGGGGGAACGGCTACACCTTC.